The 2 T cell receptor beta chains below were found in one sample sequenced in a study of T cell repertoires in cytomegalovirus infection. No antigen is known for these receptors. TCRdb redid the calling of the reads with MiXCR, one entry per CDR3 protein. Here the sample spans about 830,000 distinct CDR3 sequences, about 31% being singletons. The sequences come from cultured CD8+ T cells from PBMCs, collected from culture after CMV antigen stimulation. These receptors all stem from a human donor in good health (CMV status not recorded). Some clones in this sample may be carry-over from other donors' samples.

This clonotype was found a few times. This chain joins TRBV6-2 or TRBV6-3 and TRBJ2-7, with TRBD2 matching over 8 bases. V gave up 5 bases and J gave up 2 bases; unmatched junction bases: 5. This CDR3 has 14 residues. Germline V CDR1 and CDR2: MNHEY, SVGEGT. CDR3 amino acids: CASSLGGATYEQYV. CDR3 DNA sequence: TGTGCCAGCAGTCTCGGGGGGGCTACCTACGAGCAGTACGTC.

This sequence joins TRBV20-1 and TRBJ2-7, with D perhaps TRBD1 or TRBD2 (6 bases each). This CDR3 contains 15 residues. CDR1 is DFQATT and CDR2 is SNEGSKA in the germline V gene (reference sequence). V dropped 0 bases and J dropped 1 base, with 13 bases sitting between them. The CDR3 DNA reads as TGCAGTGCTAGAGACCGGAGGGGGGCTTCCTACGAGCAGTACGTC. This encodes CSARDRRGASYEQYV.